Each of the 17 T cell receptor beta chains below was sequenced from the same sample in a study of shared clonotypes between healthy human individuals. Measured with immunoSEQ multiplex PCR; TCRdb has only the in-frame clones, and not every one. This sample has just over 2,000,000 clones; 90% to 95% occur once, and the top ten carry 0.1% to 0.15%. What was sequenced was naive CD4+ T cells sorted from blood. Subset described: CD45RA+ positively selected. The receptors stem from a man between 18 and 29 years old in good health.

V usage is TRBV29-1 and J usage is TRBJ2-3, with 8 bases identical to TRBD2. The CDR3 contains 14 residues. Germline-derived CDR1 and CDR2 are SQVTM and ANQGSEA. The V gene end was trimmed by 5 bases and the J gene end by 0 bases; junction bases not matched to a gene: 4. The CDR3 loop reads CSVLASGSTDTQYF. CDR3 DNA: TGCAGCGTTTTGGCTAGCGGGAGCACAGATACGCAGTATTTT.

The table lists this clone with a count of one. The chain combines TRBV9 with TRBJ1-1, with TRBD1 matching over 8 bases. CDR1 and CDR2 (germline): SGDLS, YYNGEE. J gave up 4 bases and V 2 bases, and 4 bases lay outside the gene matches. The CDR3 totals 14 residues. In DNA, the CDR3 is TGTGCCAGCAGCGTGGACAGGGACGGCACTGAAGCTTTCTTT. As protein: CASSVDRDGTEAFF.

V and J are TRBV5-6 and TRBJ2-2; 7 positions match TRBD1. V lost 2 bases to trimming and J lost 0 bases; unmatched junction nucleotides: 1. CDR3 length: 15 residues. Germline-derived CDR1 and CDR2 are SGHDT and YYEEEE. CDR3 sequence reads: CASSFGTANTGELFF. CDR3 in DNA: TGTGCCAGCAGCTTTGGGACAGCGAACACCGGGGAGCTGTTTTTT.

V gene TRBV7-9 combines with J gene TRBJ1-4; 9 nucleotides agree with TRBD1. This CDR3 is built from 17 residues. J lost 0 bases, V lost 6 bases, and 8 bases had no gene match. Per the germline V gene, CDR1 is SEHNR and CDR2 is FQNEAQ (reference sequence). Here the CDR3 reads CASSLRTGETTNEKLFF. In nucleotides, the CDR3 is TGTGCCAGCAGTTTAAGGACAGGGGAAACAACTAATGAAAAACTGTTTTTT.

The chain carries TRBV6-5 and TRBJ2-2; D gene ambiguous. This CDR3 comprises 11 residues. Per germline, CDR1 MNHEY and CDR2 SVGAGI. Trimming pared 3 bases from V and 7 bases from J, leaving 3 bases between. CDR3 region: CASSYNGELFF. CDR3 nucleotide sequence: TGTGCCAGCAGTTATAACGGGGAGCTGTTTTTT.

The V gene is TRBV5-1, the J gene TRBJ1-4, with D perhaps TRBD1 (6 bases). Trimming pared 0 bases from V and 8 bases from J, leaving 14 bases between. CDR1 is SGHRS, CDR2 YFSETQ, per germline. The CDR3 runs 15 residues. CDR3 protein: CASSLAHREGEKLFF. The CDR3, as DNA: TGCGCCAGCAGCTTGGCCCACAGGGAGGGGGAAAAACTGTTTTTT.

The CDR3 DNA reads as TGTGCCAGCAGCTTATCCGGCGGAGTGGGGGCCAGCTCCTACAATGAGCAGTTCTTC. Translating it yields CASSLSGGVGASSYNEQFF. The chain carries TRBV7-2 and TRBJ2-1; possible D gene TRBD1, 6 bases. V was clipped by 2 bases and J by 0 bases, with 20 bases between them. The CDR3 totals 19 residues. Looked up from germline, CDR1 is SGHTA and CDR2 is FQGNSA.

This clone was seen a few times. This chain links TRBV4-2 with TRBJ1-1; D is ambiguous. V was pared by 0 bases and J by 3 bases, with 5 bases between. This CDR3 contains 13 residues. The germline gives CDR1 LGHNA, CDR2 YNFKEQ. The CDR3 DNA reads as TGTGCCAGCAGCCAAGATCAGGACACTGAAGCTTTCTTT. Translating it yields CASSQDQDTEAFF.

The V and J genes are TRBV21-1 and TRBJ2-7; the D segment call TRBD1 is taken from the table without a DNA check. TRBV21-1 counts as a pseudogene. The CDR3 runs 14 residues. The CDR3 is CASRDRGEPYEQYF. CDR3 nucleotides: TGTGCCAGCAGAGACAGGGGGGAACCCTACGAGCAGTACTTC.

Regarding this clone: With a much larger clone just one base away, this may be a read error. CDR3 nucleotides: TGTGCCAGCAGTTCCTCAGGGAACACTGAAGCTTTCTTT. This gives the protein CASSSSGNTEAFF. The J gene is TRBJ1-1, the V gene TRBV28; no clear D. There are 13 residues in the CDR3. Germline V gene lookup returns CDR1 MDHEN and CDR2 SYDVKM. V shed 4 bases and J shed 1 base, with 7 bases lying between them. Complete variable domain (other parts from reference TRBV28 and TRBJ1-1): DVKVTQSSRYLVKRTGEKVFLECVQDMDHENMFWYRQDPGLGLRLIYFSYDVKMKEKGDIPEGYSVSREKKERFSLILESASTNQTSMYLCASSSSGNTEAFFGQGTRLTVV.

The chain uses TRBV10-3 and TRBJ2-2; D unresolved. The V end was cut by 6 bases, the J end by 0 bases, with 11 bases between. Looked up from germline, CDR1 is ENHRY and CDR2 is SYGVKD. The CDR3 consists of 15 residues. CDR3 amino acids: CAIRDVVANTGELFF. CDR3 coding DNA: TGTGCCATCAGGGATGTTGTAGCGAACACCGGGGAGCTGTTTTTT.

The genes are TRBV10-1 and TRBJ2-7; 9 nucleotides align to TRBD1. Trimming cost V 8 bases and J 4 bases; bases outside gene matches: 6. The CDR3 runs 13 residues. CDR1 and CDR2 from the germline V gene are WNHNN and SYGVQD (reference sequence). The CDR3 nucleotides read TGCGCCAGCTCCCGGGACAGGGCTTACGAGCAGTACTTC. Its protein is CASSRDRAYEQYF.

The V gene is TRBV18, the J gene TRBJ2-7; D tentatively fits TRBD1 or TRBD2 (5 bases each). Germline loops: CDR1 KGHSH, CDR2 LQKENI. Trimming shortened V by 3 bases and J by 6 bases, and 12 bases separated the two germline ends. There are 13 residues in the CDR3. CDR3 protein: CASSPPGTLEQYF. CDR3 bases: TGTGCCAGCTCACCCCCCGGGACCCTCGAGCAGTACTTC.

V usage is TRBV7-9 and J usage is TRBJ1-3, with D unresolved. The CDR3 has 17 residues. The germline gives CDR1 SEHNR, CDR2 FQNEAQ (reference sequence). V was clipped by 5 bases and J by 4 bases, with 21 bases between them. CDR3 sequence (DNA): TGTGCCAGCAGCCCAAGTAGGACCCCAACGGGAGGAAACACCATATATTTT. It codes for CASSPSRTPTGGNTIYF.

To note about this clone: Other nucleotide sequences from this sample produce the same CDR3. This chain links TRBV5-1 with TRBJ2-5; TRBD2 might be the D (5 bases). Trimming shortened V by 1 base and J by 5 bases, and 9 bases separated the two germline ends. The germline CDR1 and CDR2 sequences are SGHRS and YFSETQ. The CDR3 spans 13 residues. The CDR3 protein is CASSLSGGETQYF. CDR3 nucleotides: TGCGCCAGCAGCTTGTCCGGCGGGGAGACCCAGTACTTC.

The chain's CDR3 is CASSLSGTTFTDTQYF. The CDR3 DNA sequence: TGCGCCAGCAGCTTGTCCGGGACCACGTTCACAGATACGCAGTATTTT. V usage is TRBV5-1 and J usage is TRBJ2-3; D is perhaps TRBD1 or TRBD2 (5 bases each). This CDR3 has 16 residues. The V end lost 1 base, the J end lost 2 bases, and 14 bases lay between the germline ends. Per the germline V gene, CDR1 is SGHRS and CDR2 is YFSETQ.

In DNA, the CDR3 is TGCGCCAGCAGCCGTTTAGGAAACAGGGAGGTGGAGACCCAGTACTTC. Its translation: CASSRLGNREVETQYF. This chain joins TRBV5-1 and TRBJ2-5; either TRBD1 or TRBD2 may supply D (6 bases each). V was trimmed by 4 bases and J by 5 bases, leaving 21 bases between them. CDR1 is SGHRS, CDR2 YFSETQ, per germline. The CDR3 runs 16 residues.